The 16 T cell receptor beta chains presented below share a single source sample, sequenced in a study of identical twins. A single record per CDR3 protein comes from TCRdb applying MiXCR to the 5' RACE reads. The sample carries 550,000 to 800,000 distinct CDR3 sequences, just over 7% recorded once. This same sample was also taken into another study, of yellow fever vaccine responses in identical twins.

Sequencing was carried out using PBMCs. All receptors derive from a woman between 18 and 29 years old in good health.

The CDR3 DNA reads TGTGCCAGCAGTTTCGCTGGGACCCAGTACTTC. Translation: CASSFAGTQYF. V usage is TRBV12-3 or TRBV12-4 and J usage is TRBJ2-5, with no clear D. The CDR3 is 11 amino acids. Trimming pared 3 bases from V and 7 bases from J, leaving 6 bases between.

J is TRBJ2-1 and V is TRBV5-1; either TRBD1 or TRBD2 may supply D (5 bases each). From germline, CDR1 is SGHRS and CDR2 YFSETQ. The CDR3 has 16 residues. V lost 0 bases to trimming and J lost 2 bases, with 12 bases between them. The DNA of the CDR3 is TGCGCCAGCAGCTTGGGTTCTGGGACCGCCTACAATGAGCAGTTCTTC. It is translated as CASSLGSGTAYNEQFF.

There are many counts of this clonotype. The rearrangement joins TRBV12-3 or TRBV12-4 to TRBJ2-1, with D possibly being TRBD2 (6 bases). The CDR3 consists of 14 residues. The germline V and J ends were trimmed by 5 bases and 6 bases, with 14 bases remaining between them. This chain's CDR3 is CASSPSGLGNEQFF. The CDR3 nucleotides read TGTGCCAGCAGTCCCTCGGGACTCGGCAATGAGCAGTTCTTC.

This clonotype appeared a few times. The chain couples TRBV20-1 to TRBJ2-5; 8 nucleotides match TRBD2. Germline loops: CDR1 DFQATT, CDR2 SNEGSKA (reference sequence). The CDR3 has 13 residues. The trim removed 6 bases at V and 2 bases at J, leaving 5 bases unmatched. The CDR3 nucleotides read TGCAGTGCACCAACTAGCGGACAAGAGACCCAGTACTTC. It specifies CSAPTSGQETQYF.

This clonotype was seen more than once but under ten times. This chain joins TRBV10-2 and TRBJ2-1, with 8 bases that match TRBD2. CDR1 is WSHSY, CDR2 SAAADI, per germline. The trim removed 8 bases at V and 8 bases at J, leaving 5 bases unmatched. CDR3 length equals 12 residues. The CDR3 reads CASSGGVHEQFF. In nucleotides, the CDR3 is TGCGCCAGCTCGGGGGGGGTGCATGAGCAGTTCTTC.

This rearrangement joins TRBV5-1 to TRBJ2-7; 9 positions match TRBD2. The CDR3 covers 14 residues. CDR1 and CDR2 from the germline V gene are SGHRS and YFSETQ. The V segment lost 2 bases and the J segment 1 base; nucleotides outside the gene matches: 1. CDR3 residues: CASSFSGGSYEQYV. CDR3 nucleotides: TGCGCCAGCAGCTTTAGCGGGGGTTCCTACGAGCAGTACGTC.

This clonotype has more than one count but fewer than ten. CDR3: CASSSSGLAGGMVTDTQYF. In DNA, the CDR3 is TGCGCCAGCAGCTCAAGCGGACTAGCGGGAGGAATGGTAACAGATACGCAGTATTTT. This sequence joins TRBV10-1 and TRBJ2-3; 14 bases fit TRBD2. Germline values: CDR1 WNHNN, CDR2 SYGVQD (reference sequence). The ends lost 6 bases at V and 3 bases at J; junction bases unmatched: 14. The CDR3 has 19 residues.

This clonotype occurred a few times. CDR3 sequence: CASSLRGQSYNEQFF. The CDR3 DNA is TGTGCCAGCAGTTTACGAGGACAGTCCTACAATGAGCAGTTCTTC. J is TRBJ2-1 and V is TRBV12-3 or TRBV12-4; maybe TRBD1 (6 bases). V was cut by 2 bases and J by 1 base, with 9 bases left in between. The CDR3 runs to 15 residues.

This clonotype was seen repeatedly, ten times or more. V is TRBV10-3 and J is TRBJ2-2; D possibly corresponds to TRBD1 (6 bases). The germline gives CDR1 ENHRY, CDR2 SYGVKD. V lost 6 bases, J lost 1 base, and 6 bases lay in between. This CDR3 has 13 residues. The DNA for the CDR3 is TGTGCCATCAGGACAGGGAACACCGGGGAGCTGTTTTTT. Protein sequence: CAIRTGNTGELFF.

This clonotype was observed many times. J is TRBJ2-3 and V is TRBV11-2, with D perhaps assigned TRBD1 or TRBD2 (5 bases each). Germline values: CDR1 SGHAT, CDR2 FQNNGV. Trimming left V 6 bases short and J 5 bases short, with 15 bases between. The CDR3 has 14 residues. CDR3 loop: CASRHAVGEDTQYF. DNA for the CDR3: TGTGCCAGCAGACACGCAGTGGGGGAAGATACGCAGTATTTT.

This clonotype was seen more than once but under ten times. The J gene is TRBJ2-7, the V gene TRBV11-2, with 7 positions matching TRBD1. Trimming removed 3 bases from V and 5 bases from J; junction bases left unmatched: 10. CDR3 length: 15 residues. Germline-derived CDR1 and CDR2 are SGHAT and FQNNGV. CDR3 coding DNA: TGTGCCAGCAGCTTCCGGACAGGACCCCGAGACGAGCAGTACTTC. Amino acids: CASSFRTGPRDEQYF. The full variable domain, in which reference TRBV11-2 and TRBJ2-7 provide the parts outside the CDR3, is EAGVAQSPRYKIIEKRQSVAFWCNPISGHATLYWYQQILGQGPKLLIQFQNNGVVDDSQLPKDRFSAERLKGVDSTLKIQPAKLEDSAVYLCASSFRTGPRDEQYFGPGTRLTVT.

This clonotype appeared a few times. V is TRBV29-1 and J is TRBJ2-5; tentative D call: TRBD2 (7 bases). CDR3 length equals 11 residues. Germline lookup yields CDR1 SQVTM and CDR2 ANQGSEA. Written as DNA, the CDR3 is TGCGGGGGGGCAGGGGAAGAGACCCAGTACTTC. As protein: CGGAGEETQYF. Looking up the rest from reference TRBV29-1 and TRBJ2-5 gives the full variable domain: SAVISQKPSRDICQRGTSLTIQCQVDSQVTMMFWYRQQPGQSLTLIATANQGSEATYESGFVIDKFPISRPNLTFSTLTVSNMSPEDSSIYLCGGAGEETQYFGPGTRLLVL.

This clonotype was picked up a small number of times. The chain is built from TRBV24-1 and TRBJ2-2; no reliable D call. The CDR3 loop spans 16 amino acids. Trimming took 9 bases from V and 5 from J, leaving 21 bases between them. The germline CDR1 and CDR2 sequences are KGHDR and SFDVKD. For the CDR3, the DNA is TGTGCCACCCCAGAAGGTTCAGTCTCTAATACCGGGGAGCTGTTTTTT. Translating it yields CATPEGSVSNTGELFF.

The chain recombines TRBV7-8 with TRBJ2-7, with 14 bases that match TRBD2. CDR1 and CDR2 from the germline V gene are SGHVS and FQNEAQ. The CDR3 totals 17 residues. With V trimmed by 5 bases and J by 5 bases, 11 bases remained unmatched. In DNA, the CDR3 is TGTGCCAGCAGCGGCGGGACTAGCGGGAGAGTTATGGACGAGCAGTACTTC. It encodes CASSGGTSGRVMDEQYF.

This clonotype was counted at least ten times. J is TRBJ2-1 and V is TRBV5-1; D not certain. CDR3 length: 13 residues. The V gene's germline CDR1 is SGHRS and CDR2 YFSETQ. V dropped 2 bases and J dropped 6 bases, with 9 bases sitting between them. The CDR3 is CASSFRPANEQFF. In DNA form, the CDR3 reads TGCGCCAGCAGCTTTAGGCCGGCCAATGAGCAGTTCTTC.

The V gene is TRBV7-9, the J gene TRBJ2-1; 7 bases are shared with TRBD1. V lost 4 bases to trimming and J lost 0 bases; unmatched junction nucleotides: 6. Germline assignment: CDR1 SEHNR and CDR2 FQNEAQ (reference sequence). This CDR3 is built from 16 residues. For the CDR3, the DNA is TGTGCCAGCAGCTCTACCGGGACAGACTCCTACAATGAGCAGTTCTTC. It codes for CASSSTGTDSYNEQFF.